The next 2 T cell receptor beta chains were all read from a single sample in a study of CD8+CD57+ T cells in acquired aplastic anemia. The use of genomic DNA as template underpinned the TCR beta VDJ and CDR3 profiling. TCRdb itself ran the reads through MiXCR, one entry per CDR3 protein. The sample shows around 400,000 distinct CDR3 sequences, about two thirds of them seen only once. The sequenced material came from sorted CD4+, CD8+, or CD8+CD57+ T cells (not recorded which) from PBMCs. All receptors come from a human donor in good health, serving as a control.

The rearrangement links TRBV7-9 to TRBJ1-2; TRBD1 agrees at 9 bases. V shed 5 bases, J shed 7 bases, and the junction held 8 bases outside the gene matches. CDR1 and CDR2 (germline): SEHNR, FQNEAQ (reference sequence). This CDR3 has 14 amino acids. The CDR3 reads CASSTGTGTGGYTF. The CDR3, as DNA: TGTGCCAGCAGCACCGGGACAGGGACGGGTGGCTACACCTTC.

There are many counts of this clonotype. V usage is TRBV29-1 and J usage is TRBJ2-7; D may be TRBD2 (6 bases). The CDR3 contains 13 residues. Looked up from germline, CDR1 is SQVTM and CDR2 is ANQGSEA. V lost 3 bases and J lost 6, with 15 bases in between. The CDR3 sequence is CSVERGNDLEQYF. CDR3 DNA: TGCAGCGTTGAGCGGGGTAACGACCTCGAGCAGTACTTC.